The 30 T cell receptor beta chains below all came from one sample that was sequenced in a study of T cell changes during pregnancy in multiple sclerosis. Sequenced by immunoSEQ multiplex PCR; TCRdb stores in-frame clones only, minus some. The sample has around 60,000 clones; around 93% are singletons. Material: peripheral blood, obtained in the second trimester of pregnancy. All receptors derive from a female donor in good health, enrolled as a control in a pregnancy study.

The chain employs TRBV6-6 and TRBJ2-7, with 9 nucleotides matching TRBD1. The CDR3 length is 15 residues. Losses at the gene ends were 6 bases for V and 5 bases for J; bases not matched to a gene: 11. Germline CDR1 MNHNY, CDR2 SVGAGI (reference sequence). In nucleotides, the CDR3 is TGTGCCAGCAGGAAGGGGACAGGGAGAGTTGACGAGCAGTACTTC. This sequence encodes CASRKGTGRVDEQYF.

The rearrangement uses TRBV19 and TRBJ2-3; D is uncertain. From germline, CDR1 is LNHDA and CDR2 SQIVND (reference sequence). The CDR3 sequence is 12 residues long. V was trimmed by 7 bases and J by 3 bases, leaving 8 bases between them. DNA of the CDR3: TGTGCCAGTAATGCCCGGACAGATACGCAGTATTTT. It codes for CASNARTDTQYF.

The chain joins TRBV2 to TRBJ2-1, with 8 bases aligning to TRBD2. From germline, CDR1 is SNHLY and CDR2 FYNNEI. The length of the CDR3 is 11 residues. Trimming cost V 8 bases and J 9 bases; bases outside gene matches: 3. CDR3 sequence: CASGTRTEQFF. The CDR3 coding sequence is TGTGCCAGCGGGACTAGGACTGAGCAGTTCTTC. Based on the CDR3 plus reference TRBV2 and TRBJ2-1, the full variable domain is EPEVTQTPSHQVTQMGQEVILRCVPISNHLYFYWYRQILGQKVEFLVSFYNNEISEKSEIFDDQFSVERPDGSNFTLKIRSTKLEDSAMYFCASGTRTEQFFGPGTRLTVL.

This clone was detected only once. CDR3 protein: CASSPERVGYGYTF. The CDR3 DNA reads TGTGCCAGCTCTCCGGAGAGGGTCGGCTATGGCTACACCTTC. This rearrangement joins TRBV18 to TRBJ1-2; D is unresolved. The V end was cut by 6 bases, the J end by 4 bases, with 15 bases between. Looked up from germline, CDR1 is KGHSH and CDR2 is LQKENI. The CDR3 is made up of 14 amino acids.

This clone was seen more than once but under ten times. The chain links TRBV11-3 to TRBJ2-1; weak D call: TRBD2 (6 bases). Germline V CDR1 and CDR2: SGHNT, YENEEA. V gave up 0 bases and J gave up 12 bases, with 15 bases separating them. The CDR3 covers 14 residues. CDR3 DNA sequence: TGTGCCAGCAGCTTAGATAGCGCAACTAGCCCGCAGTTCTTC. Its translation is CASSLDSATSPQFF. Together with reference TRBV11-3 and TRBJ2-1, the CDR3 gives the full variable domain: EAGVVQSPRYKIIEKKQPVAFWCNPISGHNTLYWYLQNLGQGPELLIRYENEEAVDDSQLPKDRFSAERLKGVDSTLKIQPAELGDSAVYLCASSLDSATSPQFFGPGTRLTVL.

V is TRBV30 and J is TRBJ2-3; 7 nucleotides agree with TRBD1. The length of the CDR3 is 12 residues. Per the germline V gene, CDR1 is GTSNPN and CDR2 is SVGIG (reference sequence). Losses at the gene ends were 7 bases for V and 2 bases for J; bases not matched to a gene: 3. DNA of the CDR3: TGTGCCTCGGGACAGTCCACAGATACGCAGTATTTT. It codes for CASGQSTDTQYF.

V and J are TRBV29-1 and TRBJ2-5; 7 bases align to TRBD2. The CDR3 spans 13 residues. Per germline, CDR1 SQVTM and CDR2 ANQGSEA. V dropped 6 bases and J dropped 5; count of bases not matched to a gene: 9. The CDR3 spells CSVARGDVETQYF. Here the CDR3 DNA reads TGCAGCGTCGCTCGGGGGGATGTGGAGACCCAGTACTTC.

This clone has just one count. CDR3 coding DNA: TGTGCCAGCAGTTTTGGGGCCTCGGATGAGCAGTTCTTC. It encodes CASSFGASDEQFF. The J gene is TRBJ2-1, the V gene TRBV28; TRBD1 is a possible D gene (5 bases). Deletions cut 3 bases from V and 8 bases from J, with 11 bases between. The germline gives CDR1 MDHEN, CDR2 SYDVKM. This CDR3 has 13 amino acids.

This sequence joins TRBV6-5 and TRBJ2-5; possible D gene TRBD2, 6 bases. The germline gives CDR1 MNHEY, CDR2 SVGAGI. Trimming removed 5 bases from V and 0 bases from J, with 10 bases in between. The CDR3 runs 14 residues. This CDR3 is CASSPSAYQETQYF. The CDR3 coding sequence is TGTGCCAGCAGTCCTAGCGCTTACCAAGAGACCCAGTACTTC.

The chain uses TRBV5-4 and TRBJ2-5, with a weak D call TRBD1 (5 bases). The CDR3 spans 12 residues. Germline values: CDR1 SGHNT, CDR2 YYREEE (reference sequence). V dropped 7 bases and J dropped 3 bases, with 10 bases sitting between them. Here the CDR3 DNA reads TGTGCCAGCGGGGAAGGGGAAGAGACCCAGTACTTC. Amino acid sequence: CASGEGEETQYF.

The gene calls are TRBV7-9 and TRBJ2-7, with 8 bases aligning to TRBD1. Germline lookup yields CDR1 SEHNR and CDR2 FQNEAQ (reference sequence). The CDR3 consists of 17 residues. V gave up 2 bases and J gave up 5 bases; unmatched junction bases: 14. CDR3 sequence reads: CASSLPDRGPRPHEQYF. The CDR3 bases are TGTGCCAGCAGCTTACCCGACAGGGGCCCTCGGCCCCACGAGCAGTACTTC.

The CDR3 sequence: CAWSVLAGGLNIQYF. The CDR3, as DNA: TGTGCCTGGAGTGTACTAGCGGGGGGGTTAAACATTCAGTACTTC. The chain joins TRBV30 to TRBJ2-4, with 13 bases identical to TRBD2. Germline V CDR1 and CDR2: GTSNPN, SVGIG (reference sequence). With V trimmed by 0 bases and J by 6 bases, 2 bases remained unmatched. CDR3 length: 15 amino acids.

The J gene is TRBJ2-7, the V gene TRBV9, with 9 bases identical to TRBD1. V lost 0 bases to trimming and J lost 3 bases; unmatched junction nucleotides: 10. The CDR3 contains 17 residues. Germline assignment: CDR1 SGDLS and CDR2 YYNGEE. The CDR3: CASSVGLDRDRVYEQYF. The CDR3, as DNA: TGTGCCAGCAGCGTAGGCTTAGACCGGGACAGGGTCTACGAGCAGTACTTC.

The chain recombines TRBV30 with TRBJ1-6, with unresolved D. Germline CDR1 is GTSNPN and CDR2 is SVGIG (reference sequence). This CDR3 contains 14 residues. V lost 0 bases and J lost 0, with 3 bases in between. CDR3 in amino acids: CAWSVSSYNSPLHF. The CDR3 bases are TGTGCCTGGAGTGTGAGCTCCTATAATTCACCCCTCCACTTT.

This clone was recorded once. CDR3: CASSLDPGQGLYEQYF. The CDR3 nucleotides read TGTGCCAGCAGCTTAGATCCGGGACAGGGGCTATACGAGCAGTACTTC. This chain joins TRBV7-6 and TRBJ2-7; TRBD1 matches 10 bases. The CDR3 contains 16 residues. V lost 1 base, J lost 4 bases, and 7 bases stayed unmatched. CDR1 is SGHVS, CDR2 FNYEAQ, per germline.

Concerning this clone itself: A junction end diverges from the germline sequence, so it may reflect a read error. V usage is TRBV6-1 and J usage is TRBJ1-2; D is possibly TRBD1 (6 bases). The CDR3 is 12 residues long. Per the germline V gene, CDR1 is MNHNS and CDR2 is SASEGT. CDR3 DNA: TGTGCCAGCAGTATCTCGACAGGCGCTCAGGTCTTC. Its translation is CASSISTGAQVF.

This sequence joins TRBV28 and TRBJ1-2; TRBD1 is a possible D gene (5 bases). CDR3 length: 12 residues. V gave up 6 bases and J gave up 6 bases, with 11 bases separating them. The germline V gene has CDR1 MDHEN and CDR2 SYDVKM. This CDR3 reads CASSRQLDGYTF. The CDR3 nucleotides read TGTGCCAGCAGCCGACAGTTAGATGGCTACACCTTC.

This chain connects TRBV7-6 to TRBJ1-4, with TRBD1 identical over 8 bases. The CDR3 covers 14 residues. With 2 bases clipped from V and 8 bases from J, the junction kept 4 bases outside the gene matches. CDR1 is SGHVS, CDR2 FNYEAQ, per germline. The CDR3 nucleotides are TGTGCCAGCAGCTTAAGACAGGGGAACGAAAAACTGTTTTTT. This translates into CASSLRQGNEKLFF.

The CDR3 region is CARGGGPSETQYF. In DNA, the CDR3 is TGTGCCCGAGGGGGGGGGCCCTCAGAGACCCAGTACTTC. The J gene is TRBJ2-5, the V gene TRBV2, with D possibly matching TRBD2 (7 bases). V was trimmed by 11 bases and J by 4 bases, leaving 17 bases between them. The germline V gene has CDR1 SNHLY and CDR2 FYNNEI. This CDR3 spans 13 amino acids.

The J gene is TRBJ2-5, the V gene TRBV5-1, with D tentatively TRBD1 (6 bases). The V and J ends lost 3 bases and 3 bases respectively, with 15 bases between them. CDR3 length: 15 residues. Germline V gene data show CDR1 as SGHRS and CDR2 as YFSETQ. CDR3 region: CASSSQGLHKETQYF. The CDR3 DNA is TGCGCCAGCAGCTCACAGGGTTTGCATAAAGAGACCCAGTACTTC.

CDR3 region: CASSDSGSGGRDTQYF. Here the CDR3 DNA reads TGTGCCAGCAGTGACTCTGGTAGCGGGGGTCGGGATACGCAGTATTTT. The V gene is TRBV6-4, the J gene TRBJ2-3; 9 nucleotides line up with TRBD2. CDR3 size: 16 residues. The V gene's germline CDR1 is MRHNA and CDR2 SNTAGT. The trim removed 0 bases at V and 6 bases at J, leaving 7 bases unmatched.

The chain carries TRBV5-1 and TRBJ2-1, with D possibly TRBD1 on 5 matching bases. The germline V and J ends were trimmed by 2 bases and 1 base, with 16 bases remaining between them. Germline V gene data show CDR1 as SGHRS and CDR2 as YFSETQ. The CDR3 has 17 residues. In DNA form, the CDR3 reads TGCGCCAGCAGCTTCACAGGTATCTCATGGTCCTACAATGAGCAGTTCTTC. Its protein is CASSFTGISWSYNEQFF.

CDR3 bases: TGTGCCAGCAGCTCCAGACTAGCGGGGAGCCAAGAGACCCAGTACTTC. Encoded protein: CASSSRLAGSQETQYF. The chain recombines TRBV7-8 with TRBJ2-5, with TRBD2 matching over 11 bases. The CDR3 sequence is 16 residues long. Germline values: CDR1 SGHVS, CDR2 FQNEAQ. The trim removed 4 bases at V and 1 base at J, leaving 5 bases unmatched.

This CDR3 is CASSLGPEGTQYF. The CDR3 coding sequence is TGTGCCAGCTCCCTAGGCCCCGAAGGGACCCAGTACTTC. The chain uses TRBV18 and TRBJ2-5; D unresolved. CDR3 length equals 13 residues. V shed 6 bases and J shed 7 bases, with 15 bases lying between them. Germline CDR1 and CDR2: KGHSH and LQKENI.

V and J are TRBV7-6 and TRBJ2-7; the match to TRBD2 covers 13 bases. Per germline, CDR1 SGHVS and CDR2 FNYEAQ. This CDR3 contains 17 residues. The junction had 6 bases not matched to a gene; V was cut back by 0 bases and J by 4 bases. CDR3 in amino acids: CASSLAGTSGKSYEQYF. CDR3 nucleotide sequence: TGTGCCAGCAGCTTAGCGGGGACTAGCGGGAAAAGTTACGAGCAGTACTTC.

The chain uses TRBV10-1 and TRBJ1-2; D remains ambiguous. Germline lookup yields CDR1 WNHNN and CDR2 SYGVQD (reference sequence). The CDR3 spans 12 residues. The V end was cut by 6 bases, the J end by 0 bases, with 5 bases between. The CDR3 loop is CASRQTNYGYTF. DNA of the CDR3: TGCGCCAGCAGACAGACTAACTATGGCTACACCTTC.

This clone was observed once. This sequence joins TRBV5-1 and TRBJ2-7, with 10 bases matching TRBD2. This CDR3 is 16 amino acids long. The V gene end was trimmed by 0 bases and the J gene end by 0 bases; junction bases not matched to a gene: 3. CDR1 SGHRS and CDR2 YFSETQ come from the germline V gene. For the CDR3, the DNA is TGCGCCAGCAGCTTGGAAGGACTAGCGGACTCCTACGAGCAGTACTTC. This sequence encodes CASSLEGLADSYEQYF.

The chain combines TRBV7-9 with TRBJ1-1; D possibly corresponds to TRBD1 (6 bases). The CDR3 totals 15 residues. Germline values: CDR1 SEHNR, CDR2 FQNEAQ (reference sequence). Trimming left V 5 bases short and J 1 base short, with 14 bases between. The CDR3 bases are TGTGCCAGCAGCCAGTATACAGGGCCGAACACTGAAGCTTTCTTT. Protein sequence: CASSQYTGPNTEAFF.

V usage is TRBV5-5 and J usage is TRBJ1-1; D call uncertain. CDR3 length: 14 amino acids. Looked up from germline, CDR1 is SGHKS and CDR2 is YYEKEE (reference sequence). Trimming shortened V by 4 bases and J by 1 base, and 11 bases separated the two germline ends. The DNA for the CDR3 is TGTGCCAGCAGCCCCTGGTCGGGGAACACTGAAGCTTTCTTT. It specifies CASSPWSGNTEAFF.

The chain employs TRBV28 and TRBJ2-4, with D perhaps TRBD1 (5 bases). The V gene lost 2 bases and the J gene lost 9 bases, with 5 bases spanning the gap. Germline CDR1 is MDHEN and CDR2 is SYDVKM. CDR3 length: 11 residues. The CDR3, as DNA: TGTGCCAGCAGTTTAAGGGGCATTCAGTACTTC. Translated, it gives CASSLRGIQYF.